Detailed here is one TCR beta chain. What it binds is unknown. This sample was taken from a study of beta chain features in type 1 diabetes. Isolated RNA was reverse transcribed in full, so expressed TCRB transcripts were sequenced. This table comes from immunoSEQ multiplex PCR, and its TCRdb copy is limited to in-frame clones, with some not included. The sample comprises 600,000 or so clones, 12% of which are singletons, and around 0.12% rests with the top ten. The study's findings and limits: Insertions at VDJ junctions were less frequent in type 1 diabetes patients. These patients also deleted more nucleotides at the same junctions. Whether HLA type affects TCRB rearrangement stayed undetermined in the present work. The study found that naive, central memory and Treg TCRB repertoires appeared more similar in patients than in healthy donors. Among patients with Type 1 diabetes, TCRB CDR3s were moderately but significantly shorter in every one of the four CD4+ subsets.

CDR1 SGHRS and CDR2 YFSETQ come from the germline V gene. Trimming removed 3 bases from V and 6 bases from J, with 22 bases in between. The CDR3 totals 17 residues. The receptor was isolated from a man aged 25 to 40 with type 1 diabetes. Source material: naive CD4+ T cells from blood. This chain links TRBV5-1 with TRBJ2-1, with D unresolved. The CDR3 protein is CASSSRAQVKARNEQFF. The CDR3 DNA sequence: TGCGCCAGCAGCTCCCGGGCGCAGGTAAAAGCGCGCAATGAGCAGTTCTTC.